The clone carrying this T cell receptor (beta chain) was detected a few times. Its antigen is undetermined. These data are taken from a study of blood T cells in healthy people across ages. Findings and caveats of the study: The study lacked donor CMV status, which possibly confounded expanded clonotype changes. Higher diversity and more naive CD4+ cells were features of long-lived donors, compared to aged donors.

Primed by a sample-barcoded 5' primer and a J-beta primer mix, a second PCR proceeded for 7 to 11 cycles. TCRdb independently ran MiXCR on the 5' RACE reads; one entry per CDR3 protein. The sample includes some 1.4 million distinct CDR3 sequences, about 40% of them seen just once. No fewer than 7 million PBMCs went into each sample. Total RNA, at least 6 micrograms per sample, was extracted from PBMCs. The sample consisted of blood. The TCR was taken from a woman aged 18-35 years in good health.

The CDR3 region is CASRPGQVAYEQYF. CDR3 in DNA: TGTGCCAGCAGGCCTGGACAGGTAGCTTACGAGCAGTACTTC. The chain carries TRBV28 and TRBJ2-7; 7 nucleotides align to TRBD1. Germline V gene sequence: CDR1 MDHEN, CDR2 SYDVKM. This CDR3 has 14 residues. The junction had 9 bases not matched to a gene; V was cut back by 6 bases and J by 4 bases.